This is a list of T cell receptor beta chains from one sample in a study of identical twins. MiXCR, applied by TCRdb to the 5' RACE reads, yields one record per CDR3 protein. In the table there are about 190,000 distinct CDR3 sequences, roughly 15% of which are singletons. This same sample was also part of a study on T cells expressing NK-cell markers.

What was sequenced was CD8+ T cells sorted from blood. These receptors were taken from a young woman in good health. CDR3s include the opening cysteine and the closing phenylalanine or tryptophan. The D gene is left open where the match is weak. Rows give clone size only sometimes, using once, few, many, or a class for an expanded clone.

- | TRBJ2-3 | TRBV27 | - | TGTGCCAGCACTCTCGTCCCTCTCACAGATACGCAGTATTTT | CASTLVPLTDTQYF
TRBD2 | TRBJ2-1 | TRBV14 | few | TGTGCCAGCAGCCAGTTACCGGGACTAGTCTACAATGAGCAGTTCTTC | CASSQLPGLVYNEQFF
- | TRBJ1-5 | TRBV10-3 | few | TGTGCCATCAGTGAGGGAGACTTCAATCAGCCCCAGCATTTT | CAISEGDFNQPQHF
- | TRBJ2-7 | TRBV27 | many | TGTGCCAGCAGTTTAAACAGCGAAGGCTACGAGCAGTACTTC | CASSLNSEGYEQYF
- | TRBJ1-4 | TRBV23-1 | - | - | CASSQFEELMKNCFF
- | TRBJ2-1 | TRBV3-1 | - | TGTGCCAGCAGCCGCACGGTACGAGGGCAGGCCAATGAGCAGTTCTTC | CASSRTVRGQANEQFF
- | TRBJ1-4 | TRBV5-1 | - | TGCGCCAGCAGCTTGGGGCACCTTAAAGGAGCACTGTTTTTT | CASSLGHLKGALFF
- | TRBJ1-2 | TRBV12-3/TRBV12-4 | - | TGTGCCAGCAGTTTTGGCCGGGACGGTGACTATGGCTACACCTTC | CASSFGRDGDYGYTF
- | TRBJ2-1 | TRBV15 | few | TGTGCCGTCACCTCGGGCAATGAGCAGTTCTTC | CAVTSGNEQFF
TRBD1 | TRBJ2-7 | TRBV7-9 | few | TGTGCCAGCAGCCCGCCGGGACAGTCCTACGAGCAGTACTTC | CASSPPGQSYEQYF
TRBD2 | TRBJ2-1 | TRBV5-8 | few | TGTGCCAGCAGCTTCGAGTGGACTAGCGGGAGGGATGAGCAGTTCTTC | CASSFEWTSGRDEQFF
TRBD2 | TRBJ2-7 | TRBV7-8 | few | TGTGCCAGCAGTCTGACTAGCGGGAGGGCCTACGAGCAGTACTTC | CASSLTSGRAYEQYF
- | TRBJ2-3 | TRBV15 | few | TGTGCCACCAGCCGAGCCGTATTCCGGGATCTGGATACGCAGTATTTT | CATSRAVFRDLDTQYF
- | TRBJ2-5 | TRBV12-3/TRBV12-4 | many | TGTGCCAGCAGTTTTACGGAGACCCAGTACTTC | CASSFTETQYF
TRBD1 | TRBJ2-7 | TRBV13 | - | TGTGCCAGCAGCCCGCCGGGGACAGGGGATATGGGGGAGCAGTACTTC | CASSPPGTGDMGEQYF